Presented here are 20 T cell receptor beta chains from one specimen sequenced in a study of T cell responses to AZD1222 COVID-19 vaccine. Generated by immunoSEQ multiplex PCR, the TCRdb table keeps only in-frame clones and is missing some. The repertoire holds about 130,000 clones, with roughly 93% as singletons. The sequences come from peripheral blood, collected on day 0 of AZD1222 vaccination. These receptors were collected from an adult in good health.

The chain combines TRBV28 with TRBJ2-1, with D hard to call. Trimming removed 5 bases at V and 0 bases at J, with 11 bases between. This CDR3 is 15 amino acids long. Germline-derived CDR1 and CDR2 are MDHEN and SYDVKM. The CDR3 DNA reads as TGTGCCAGCAGTCCCGCCTTGGGCTCCTACAATGAGCAGTTCTTC. Its translation: CASSPALGSYNEQFF.

In DNA form, the CDR3 reads TGTGCCAGCAGTTACTCGAATCGTCTCTCTGGAAACACCATATATTTT. Protein: CASSYSNRLSGNTIYF. The chain joins TRBV6-5 to TRBJ1-3; D is uncertain. The CDR3 loop spans 16 amino acids. Germline CDR1 reads MNHEY; CDR2 reads SVGAGI. V lost 0 bases to trimming and J lost 0 bases, with 9 bases between them.

The chain joins TRBV28 to TRBJ2-3; 8 bases are a match to TRBD2. The junction had 15 bases not matched to a gene; V was cut back by 6 bases and J by 7 bases. Germline V gene data show CDR1 as MDHEN and CDR2 as SYDVKM. The CDR3 length is 16 residues. The CDR3 DNA is TGTGCCAGCAGGGGGCCCAGCGGGAGAAGCAGGTATACGCAGTATTTT. This gives the protein CASRGPSGRSRYTQYF.

J is TRBJ1-6 and V is TRBV6-6; D unclear. Trimming removed 0 bases at V and 7 bases at J, with 4 bases between. Germline V gene lookup returns CDR1 MNHNY and CDR2 SVGAGI (reference sequence). This CDR3 has 13 residues. CDR3 in DNA: TGTGCCAGCAGTTACTCGGTGAATTCACCCCTCCACTTT. Encoded protein: CASSYSVNSPLHF.

V usage is TRBV4-1 and J usage is TRBJ2-1; 8 bases match TRBD2. Trimming removed 2 bases from V and 2 bases from J; junction bases left unmatched: 11. The CDR3 covers 18 residues. Looked up from germline, CDR1 is MGHRA and CDR2 is YSYEKL. The CDR3 here is CASSQWYRSGSTYNEQFF. CDR3 coding DNA: TGCGCCAGCAGCCAATGGTATAGGAGCGGGAGTACCTACAATGAGCAGTTCTTC.

V and J are TRBV10-3 and TRBJ1-6; D gene ambiguous. The CDR3 contains 13 residues. Trimming cost V 7 bases and J 7 bases, with 11 bases left between them. Germline lookup yields CDR1 ENHRY and CDR2 SYGVKD. CDR3 bases: TGTGCCATCAAGGAAGGGTTGAATTCACCCCTCCACTTT. Translation: CAIKEGLNSPLHF.

The chain is built from TRBV4-3 and TRBJ2-3, with D perhaps matching TRBD2 (7 bases). Deletions cut 0 bases from V and 2 bases from J, with 18 bases between. This CDR3 spans 18 amino acids. Germline CDR1 reads LGHNA; CDR2 reads YSLEER. In nucleotides, the CDR3 is TGCGCCAGCAGCCAAGATGGGGAGGGGGACTCACTCACAGATACGCAGTATTTT. Translation: CASSQDGEGDSLTDTQYF.

V usage is TRBV28 and J usage is TRBJ2-2; the match to TRBD2 covers 8 bases. Germline V gene lookup returns CDR1 MDHEN and CDR2 SYDVKM. The CDR3 contains 17 residues. Unmatched junction bases numbered 14, after V lost 10 bases and J lost 1 base. The CDR3 region has the DNA TGTGCCACCTCGGGACTAGAAGTTAAAGGGAACACCGGGGAGCTGTTTTTT. Translating it yields CATSGLEVKGNTGELFF.

This clone has just a few counts. This chain connects TRBV19 to TRBJ2-1, with 7 bases matching TRBD1. The CDR3 has 13 residues. The V gene end was trimmed by 6 bases and the J gene end by 9 bases; junction bases not matched to a gene: 8. Germline CDR1 and CDR2: LNHDA and SQIVND (reference sequence). The CDR3 is CASRPTGLSEQFF. DNA for the CDR3: TGTGCCAGTAGGCCGACAGGGTTAAGTGAGCAGTTCTTC.

The rearrangement links TRBV7-3 to TRBJ2-3; 8 bases match TRBD1. The germline gives CDR1 SGHTA, CDR2 FQGTGA. This CDR3 region has 16 residues. J gave up 1 base and V 5 bases, and 8 bases lay outside the gene matches. CDR3 sequence reads: CASSPLTGEGTDTQYF. In DNA, the CDR3 is TGTGCCAGCAGCCCACTGACAGGGGAGGGCACAGATACGCAGTATTTT.

Remarks on this clone: The sample carries other DNA sequences with the same CDR3. The chain recombines TRBV28 with TRBJ1-2; D is unresolved. CDR3 length equals 12 residues. From germline, CDR1 is MDHEN and CDR2 SYDVKM. Between the trimmed V and J ends, which lost 6 bases and 1 base, there was a span of 6 bases. The CDR3 region has the DNA TGTGCCAGCAGCACGGGTAACTATGGCTACACCTTC. Translating it yields CASSTGNYGYTF.

The chain recombines TRBV18 with TRBJ2-2, with TRBD2 as a possible D gene (6 bases). Germline lookup yields CDR1 KGHSH and CDR2 LQKENI. Trimming stripped 0 bases from V and 0 bases from J, with 8 bases between. The CDR3 length is 16 residues. The CDR3 DNA reads TGTGCCAGCTCACCACCCGGGACTGCGAACACCGGGGAGCTGTTTTTT. It encodes CASSPPGTANTGELFF.

This chain links TRBV7-9 with TRBJ1-2, with D hard to call. Germline loops: CDR1 SEHNR, CDR2 FQNEAQ (reference sequence). Trimming removed 5 bases from V and 4 bases from J, with 11 bases in between. The length of the CDR3 is 13 residues. Here the CDR3 reads CASSDSVRYGYTF. CDR3 nucleotides: TGTGCCAGCAGCGATTCAGTGCGCTATGGCTACACCTTC.

This chain joins TRBV7-2 and TRBJ2-3, with D uncertain. Germline values: CDR1 SGHTA, CDR2 FQGNSA. Trimming pared 2 bases from V and 0 bases from J, leaving 3 bases between. This CDR3 has 13 amino acids. CDR3 protein: CASSLWSTDTQYF. DNA of the CDR3: TGTGCCAGCAGCTTATGGAGCACAGATACGCAGTATTTT. Together with reference TRBV7-2 and TRBJ2-3, the CDR3 gives the full variable domain: GAGVSQSPSNKVTEKGKDVELRCDPISGHTALYWYRQSLGQGLEFLIYFQGNSAPDKSGLPSDRFSAERTGGSVSTLTIQRTQQEDSAVYLCASSLWSTDTQYFGPGTRLTVL.

Only one count was recorded for this clone. The chain employs TRBV6-5 and TRBJ2-6; D is undetermined. Trimming shortened V by 7 bases and J by 0 bases, and 10 bases separated the two germline ends. Germline V gene lookup returns CDR1 MNHEY and CDR2 SVGAGI. This CDR3 comprises 15 residues. CDR3 bases: TGTGCCAGCACCGGATTTAACTCTGGGGCCAACGTCCTGACTTTC. Amino acids: CASTGFNSGANVLTF.

J is TRBJ2-1 and V is TRBV9; 11 bases line up with TRBD2. The germline gives CDR1 SGDLS, CDR2 YYNGEE. V gave up 0 bases and J gave up 11 bases; unmatched junction bases: 4. The length of the CDR3 is 14 residues. CDR3 sequence (DNA): TGTGCCAGCAGCGTAGAGGCTAGCGGGGGGAAGCAGTTCTTC. Translation: CASSVEASGGKQFF. The variable domain in full, completed from reference TRBV9 and TRBJ2-1, reads DSGVTQTPKHLITATGQRVTLRCSPRSGDLSVYWYQQSLDQGLQFLIQYYNGEERAKGNILERFSAQQFPDLHSELNLSSLELGDSALYFCASSVEASGGKQFFGPGTRLTVL.

This chain uses TRBV7-2 with TRBJ1-4, with D unresolved. Germline CDR1 is SGHTA and CDR2 is FQGNSA. The CDR3 is made up of 14 amino acids. Trimming cost V 7 bases and J 0 bases, with 9 bases left between them. The CDR3 reads CASTKQATNEKLFF. The CDR3 bases are TGTGCCAGCACTAAGCAAGCAACTAATGAAAAACTGTTTTTT.

The genes are TRBV28 and TRBJ1-6; 9 bases match TRBD1. Losses at the gene ends were 3 bases for V and 3 bases for J; bases not matched to a gene: 0. The CDR3 has 15 residues. Germline CDR1 reads MDHEN; CDR2 reads SYDVKM. CDR3 in DNA: TGTGCCAGCAGTTTGGACAGGGGCTATAATTCACCCCTCCACTTT. It is translated as CASSLDRGYNSPLHF.

The chain uses TRBV10-3 and TRBJ1-1; D is unclear. This CDR3 has 13 amino acids. From germline, CDR1 is ENHRY and CDR2 SYGVKD. V lost 0 bases to trimming and J lost 6 bases, with 8 bases between them. CDR3 nucleotides: TGTGCCATCAGTGAGTCTGAGAGGGCTGAAGCTTTCTTT. As protein: CAISESERAEAFF.

This chain links TRBV27 with TRBJ2-1, with TRBD2 matching 9 bases. V was clipped by 2 bases and J by 6 bases; unmatched bases: 2. The CDR3 is 14 residues long. Germline values: CDR1 MNHEY, CDR2 SMNVEV (reference sequence). The CDR3 loop is CASSLAGGANEQFF. The CDR3, as DNA: TGTGCCAGCAGTTTAGCGGGAGGGGCCAATGAGCAGTTCTTC.